The clone carrying this T cell receptor beta chain was detected ten times or more. Its cognate antigen is unknown. The data belong to a study of T cell repertoires in cytomegalovirus infection. Study at large: Indications of both CMV infection and matching HLA type were provided by public TCR beta signatures. Study results and limitations: Identification of carriers of CMV plus the relevant HLA was achieved through cumulative public TCR beta family frequency. The ex vivo response was dominated by HLA-C-restricted CMV-specific TCR beta clonotypes.

The CDR3 length is 15 residues. CDR1 SGHTA and CDR2 FQGNSA come from the germline V gene. The V end was cut by 1 base, the J end by 0 bases, with 10 bases between. From the reads, TCRdb called clonotypes with MiXCR, one entry per CDR3 protein. This table holds 300,000 to 400,000 distinct CDR3 sequences, around 18% found once. The gene calls are TRBV7-2 and TRBJ2-7; tentatively, D is TRBD2 (6 bases). The source material was PBMCs. This TCR was sampled from a human donor in good health (CMV status not recorded). Some clones in this sample may be carry-over from other donors' samples. CDR3 loop: CASSLGPDYSYEQYF. The CDR3 DNA reads as TGTGCCAGCAGCTTAGGGCCGGACTACTCCTACGAGCAGTACTTC.